This T cell receptor beta chain was sequenced for a study of blood T cell repertoires in COVID-19. The germline V gene encodes CDR1 LGHDT and CDR2 YNNKEL (reference sequence). V lost 0 bases, J lost 5 bases, and 7 bases stayed unmatched. The CDR3 sequence is 17 residues long. Method: immunoSEQ multiplex PCR; TCRdb's copy keeps in-frame clones and lacks some. The table lists approximately 160,000 clones, 81% of them singletons. The sequence derives from a man in his sixties with active or convalescent COVID-19. The sequencing sample was made of peripheral blood. The rearrangement links TRBV3-1 (or the pseudogene TRBV3-2) to TRBJ2-2, with 9 bases identical to TRBD1. The CDR3 region is CASSQEAQGAWTGELFF. For the CDR3, the DNA is TGTGCCAGCAGCCAAGAGGCACAGGGGGCTTGGACCGGGGAGCTGTTTTTT.